The 7 T cell receptor beta chains below were found in one sample sequenced in a study of cytomegalovirus exposure and HLA in healthy donors. It was with 60 Vbeta and 13 Jbeta primers that the PCR ran. The repertoire was sequenced with immunoSEQ multiplex PCR; TCRdb's copy has only in-frame clones and lacks some. The data show about 130,000 clones, with about four fifths seen just once and 4% to 4.5% held by the top ten. Sequencing was carried out using PBMCs. The receptors come from a woman between 40 and 55 years old in good health and CMV-seronegative.

This clone was seen ten or more times. CDR3 nucleotide sequence: TGTGCCAGCAGCCGTCGGGACATTGCAACTAATGAAAAACTGTTTTTT. Protein: CASSRRDIATNEKLFF. This chain links TRBV6-6 with TRBJ1-4, with a weak D call TRBD1 (6 bases). CDR3 length: 16 residues. Germline-derived CDR1 and CDR2 are MNHNY and SVGAGI (reference sequence). V was clipped by 6 bases and J by 0 bases, with 14 bases between them.

The V gene is TRBV19, the J gene TRBJ2-2, with 11 nucleotides matching TRBD2. The V gene end was trimmed by 3 bases and the J gene end by 0 bases; junction bases not matched to a gene: 3. Germline CDR1 reads LNHDA; CDR2 reads SQIVND (reference sequence). The length of the CDR3 is 17 residues. The CDR3 here is CASSMLAGGPNTGELFF. DNA for the CDR3: TGTGCCAGTAGTATGCTAGCGGGAGGACCGAACACCGGGGAGCTGTTTTTT.

There are a few counts of this clone. CDR3 loop: CASRGPGQPLNSPLHF. The CDR3 DNA follows: TGTGCCAGCAGGGGTCCGGGACAGCCACTTAATTCACCCCTCCACTTT. The V call is TRBV28, the J call TRBJ1-6, with 7 bases aligning to TRBD1. CDR1 and CDR2 (germline): MDHEN, SYDVKM. Unmatched junction bases numbered 11, after V lost 6 bases and J lost 6 bases. This CDR3 contains 16 residues.

The V and J genes are TRBV4-3 and TRBJ1-6; a possible D gene is TRBD1 (6 bases). V lost 0 bases and J 5 bases, leaving 8 bases between the germline ends. CDR1 and CDR2 from the germline V gene are LGHNA and YSLEER. The length of the CDR3 is 15 residues. This CDR3 reads CASSQEQGNNSPLHF. The DNA of the CDR3 is TGCGCCAGCAGCCAAGAACAGGGAAATAATTCACCCCTCCACTTT.

This clone was picked up one time. The rearrangement uses TRBV2 and TRBJ1-5; 7 nucleotides line up with TRBD1. V lost 6 bases, J lost 9 bases, and 11 bases stayed unmatched. CDR1 and CDR2 from the germline V gene are SNHLY and FYNNEI. The CDR3 spans 14 residues. CDR3 nucleotide sequence: TGTGCCAGCAGCGTAGACAGGGTCAAGATGCCCCAGCATTTT. This sequence encodes CASSVDRVKMPQHF.

This rearrangement joins TRBV7-2 to TRBJ2-3, with D maybe TRBD2 (6 bases). The germline CDR1 and CDR2 sequences are SGHTA and FQGNSA. CDR3 length: 15 amino acids. Trimming shortened V by 3 bases and J by 1 base, and 11 bases separated the two germline ends. The CDR3 loop is CASSLVAGRTDTQYF. CDR3 DNA: TGTGCCAGCAGCTTGGTGGCGGGGCGCACAGATACGCAGTATTTT.

This clone was observed a single time. Compared with germline, one end of the junction differs, possibly owing to a read error. This chain links TRBV7-7 with TRBJ2-1; 9 bases are shared with TRBD2. The germline gives CDR1 SSHAT, CDR2 FNYEAQ (reference sequence). The CDR3 consists of 17 residues. Written as DNA, the CDR3 is TGTGCTAGCAGCTTAGCACTCCGCGGGAGGGCCGGGGATGAGCAGTTCTTC. Translated: CASSLALRGRAGDEQFF. Drawing the rest from reference TRBV7-7 and TRBJ2-1, the complete variable domain is GAGVSQSPRYKVTKRGQDVTLRCDPISSHATLYWYQQALGQGPEFLTYFNYEAQPDKSGLPSDRFSAERPEGSISTLTIQRTEQRDSAMYRCASSLALRGRAGDEQFFGPGTRLTVL.